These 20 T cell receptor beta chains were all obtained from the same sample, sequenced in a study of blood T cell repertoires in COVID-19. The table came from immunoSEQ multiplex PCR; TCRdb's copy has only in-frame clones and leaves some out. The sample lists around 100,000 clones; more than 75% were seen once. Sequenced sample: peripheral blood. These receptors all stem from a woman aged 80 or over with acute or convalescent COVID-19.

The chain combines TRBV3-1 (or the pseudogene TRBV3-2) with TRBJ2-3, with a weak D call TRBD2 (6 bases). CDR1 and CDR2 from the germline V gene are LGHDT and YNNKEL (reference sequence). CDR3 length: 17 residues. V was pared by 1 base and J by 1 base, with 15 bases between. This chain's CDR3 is CASSQGLVGRGTDTQYF. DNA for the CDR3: TGTGCCAGCAGCCAAGGACTAGTGGGACGGGGCACAGATACGCAGTATTTT.

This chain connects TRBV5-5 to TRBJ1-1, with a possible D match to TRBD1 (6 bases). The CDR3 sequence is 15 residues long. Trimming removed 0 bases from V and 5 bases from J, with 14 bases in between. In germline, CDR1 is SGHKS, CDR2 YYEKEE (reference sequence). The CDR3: CASSLGGRGGTEAFF. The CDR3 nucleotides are TGTGCCAGCAGCTTGGGAGGCAGGGGAGGGACTGAAGCTTTCTTT.

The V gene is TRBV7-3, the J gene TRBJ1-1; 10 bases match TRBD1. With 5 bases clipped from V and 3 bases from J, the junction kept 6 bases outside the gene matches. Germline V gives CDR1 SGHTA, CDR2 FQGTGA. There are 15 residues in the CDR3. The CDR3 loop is CASSRQGARDTEAFF. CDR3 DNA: TGTGCCAGCAGCAGACAGGGGGCGCGGGACACTGAAGCTTTCTTT.

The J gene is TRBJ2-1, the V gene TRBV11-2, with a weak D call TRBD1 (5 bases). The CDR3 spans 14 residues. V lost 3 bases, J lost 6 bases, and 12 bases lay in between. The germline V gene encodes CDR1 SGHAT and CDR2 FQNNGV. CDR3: CASSFSVGANEQFF. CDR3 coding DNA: TGTGCCAGCAGCTTTAGTGTAGGGGCCAATGAGCAGTTCTTC.

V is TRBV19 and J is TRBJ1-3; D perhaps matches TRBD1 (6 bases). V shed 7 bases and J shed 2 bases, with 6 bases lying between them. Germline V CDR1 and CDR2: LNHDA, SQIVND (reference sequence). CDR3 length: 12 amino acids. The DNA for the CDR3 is TGTGCCAGTACAGGGGCTGGAAACACCATATATTTT. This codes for CASTGAGNTIYF. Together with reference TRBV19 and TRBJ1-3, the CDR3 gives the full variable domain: DGGITQSPKYLFRKEGQNVTLSCEQNLNHDAMYWYRQDPGQGLRLIYYSQIVNDFQKGDIAEGYSVSREKKESFPLTVTSAQKNPTAFYLCASTGAGNTIYFGEGSWLTVV.

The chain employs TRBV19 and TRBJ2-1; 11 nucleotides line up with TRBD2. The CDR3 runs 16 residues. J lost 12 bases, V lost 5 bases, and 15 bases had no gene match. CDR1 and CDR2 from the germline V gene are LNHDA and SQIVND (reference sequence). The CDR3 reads CASSASFSGGALGQFF. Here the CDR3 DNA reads TGTGCCAGTAGTGCCTCCTTTAGCGGGGGGGCCTTGGGGCAGTTCTTC.

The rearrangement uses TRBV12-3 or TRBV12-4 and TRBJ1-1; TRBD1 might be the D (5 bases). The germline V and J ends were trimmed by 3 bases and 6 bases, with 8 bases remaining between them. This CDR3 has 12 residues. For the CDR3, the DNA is TGTGCCAGCAGTTTCAGGGTAGCTGAAGCTTTCTTT. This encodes CASSFRVAEAFF.

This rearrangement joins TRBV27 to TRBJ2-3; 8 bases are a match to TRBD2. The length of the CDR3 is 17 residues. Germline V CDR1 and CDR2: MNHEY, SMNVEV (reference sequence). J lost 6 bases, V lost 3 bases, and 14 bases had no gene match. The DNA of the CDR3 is TGTGCCAGCAGTTTCTCTGGACTAGCAGGGTTAGGTGATACGCAGTATTTT. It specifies CASSFSGLAGLGDTQYF.

The CDR3 bases are TGTGCCAGCAGGAGCGGGCCAGAAGCTTTCTTT. Its protein product is CASRSGPEAFF. J is TRBJ1-1 and V is TRBV3-1 (or the pseudogene TRBV3-2), with D uncertain. Trimming removed 6 bases at V and 8 bases at J, with 10 bases between. Germline lookup yields CDR1 LGHDT and CDR2 YNNKEL (reference sequence). This CDR3 has 11 residues.

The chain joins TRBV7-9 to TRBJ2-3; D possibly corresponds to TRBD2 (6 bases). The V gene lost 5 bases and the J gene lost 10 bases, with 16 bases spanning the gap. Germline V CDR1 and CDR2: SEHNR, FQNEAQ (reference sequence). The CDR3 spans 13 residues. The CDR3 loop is CASSAKGGVAQYF. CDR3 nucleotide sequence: TGTGCCAGCAGCGCCAAAGGAGGGGTTGCGCAGTATTTT.

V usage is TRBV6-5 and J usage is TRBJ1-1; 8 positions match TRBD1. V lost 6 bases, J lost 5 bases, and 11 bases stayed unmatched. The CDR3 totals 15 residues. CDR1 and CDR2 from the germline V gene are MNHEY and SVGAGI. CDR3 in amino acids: CASRPYDRGGTEAFF. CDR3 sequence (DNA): TGTGCCAGCAGACCTTATGACAGGGGAGGAACTGAAGCTTTCTTT.

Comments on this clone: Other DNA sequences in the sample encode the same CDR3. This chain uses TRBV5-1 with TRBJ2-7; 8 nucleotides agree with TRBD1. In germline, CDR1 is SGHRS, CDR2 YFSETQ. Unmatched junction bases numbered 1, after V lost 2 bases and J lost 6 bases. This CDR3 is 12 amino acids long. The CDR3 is CASSLQGGEQYF. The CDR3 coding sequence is TGCGCCAGCAGCTTACAGGGGGGCGAGCAGTACTTC.

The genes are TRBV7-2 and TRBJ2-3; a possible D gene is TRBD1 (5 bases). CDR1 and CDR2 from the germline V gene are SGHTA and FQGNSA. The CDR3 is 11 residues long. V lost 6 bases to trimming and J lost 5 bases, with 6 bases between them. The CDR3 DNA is TGTGCCAGCAGGCAGGGAGATACGCAGTATTTT. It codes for CASRQGDTQYF.

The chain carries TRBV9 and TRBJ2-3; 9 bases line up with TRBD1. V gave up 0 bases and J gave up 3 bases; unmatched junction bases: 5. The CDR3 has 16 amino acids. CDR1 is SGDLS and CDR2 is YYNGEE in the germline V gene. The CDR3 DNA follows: TGTGCCAGCAGCGTAGGTGTGACAGGGGGTACAGATACGCAGTATTTT. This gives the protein CASSVGVTGGTDTQYF.

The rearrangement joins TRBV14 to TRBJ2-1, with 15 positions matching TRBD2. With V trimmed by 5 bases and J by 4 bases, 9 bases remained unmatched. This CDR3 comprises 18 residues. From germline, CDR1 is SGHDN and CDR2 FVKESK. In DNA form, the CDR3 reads TGTGCCAGCAGCTCCGGGACTAGCGGGAGGTTTACATACAATGAGCAGTTCTTC. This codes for CASSSGTSGRFTYNEQFF.

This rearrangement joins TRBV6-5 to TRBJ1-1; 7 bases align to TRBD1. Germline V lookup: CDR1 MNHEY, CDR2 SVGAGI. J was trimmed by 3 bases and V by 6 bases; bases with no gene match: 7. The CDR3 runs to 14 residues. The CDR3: CASRKIQGYTEAFF. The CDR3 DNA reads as TGTGCCAGCAGAAAAATACAGGGGTACACTGAAGCTTTCTTT.

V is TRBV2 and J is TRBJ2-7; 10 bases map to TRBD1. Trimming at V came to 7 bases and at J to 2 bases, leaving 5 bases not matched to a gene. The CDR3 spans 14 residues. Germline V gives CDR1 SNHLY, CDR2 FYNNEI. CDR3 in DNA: TGTGCCAGCACTAGGGACAGGGGTCCCTACGAGCAGTACTTC. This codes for CASTRDRGPYEQYF.

The CDR3 DNA follows: TGTGCCAGCAGCTTATGGCCCGGGGAGCTGTTTTTT. Its protein product is CASSLWPGELFF. V usage is TRBV7-3 and J usage is TRBJ2-2; D not resolved. Germline values: CDR1 SGHTA, CDR2 FQGTGA. The CDR3 contains 12 residues. V lost 2 bases to trimming and J lost 6 bases, with 4 bases between them. The full variable domain, completed using reference TRBV7-3 and TRBJ2-2, is GAGVSQTPSNKVTEKGKYVELRCDPISGHTALYWYRQSLGQGPEFLIYFQGTGAADDSGLPNDRFFAVRPEGSVSTLKIQRTERGDSAVYLCASSLWPGELFFGEGSRLTVL.

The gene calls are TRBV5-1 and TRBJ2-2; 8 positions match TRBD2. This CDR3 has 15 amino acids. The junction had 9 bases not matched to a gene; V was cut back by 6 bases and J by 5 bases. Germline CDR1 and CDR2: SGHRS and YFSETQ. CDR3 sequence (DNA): TGCGCCAGCACCCGGACTAGCCCTGAGACCGGGGAGCTGTTTTTT. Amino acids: CASTRTSPETGELFF. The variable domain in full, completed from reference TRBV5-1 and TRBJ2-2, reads KAGVTQTPRYLIKTRGQQVTLSCSPISGHRSVSWYQQTPGQGLQFLFEYFSETQRNKGNFPGRFSGRQFSNSRSEMNVSTLELGDSALYLCASTRTSPETGELFFGEGSRLTVL.

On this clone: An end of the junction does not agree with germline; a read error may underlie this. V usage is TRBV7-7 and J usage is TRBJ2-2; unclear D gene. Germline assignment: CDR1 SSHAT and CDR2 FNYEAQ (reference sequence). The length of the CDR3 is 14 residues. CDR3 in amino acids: CASSSRSNTGELFF. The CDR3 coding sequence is TGTGCTAGCAGCTCTAGGTCGAACACCGGGGAGCTGTTTTTT.